This is a list of T cell receptor beta chains from one sample in a study of PD-1 blockade in mismatch repair-deficient tumors. Profiling relied on immunoSEQ multiplex PCR, and the TCRdb table lists in-frame clones only, not all of them. The repertoire has more than 50,000 clones, about 91% of them found once; the top ten carry around 14%. Sequenced here: peripheral blood, sampled 52 weeks after starting pembrolizumab. All receptors derive from an adult with mismatch repair-deficient cancer. The CDR3 runs from the conserved cysteine through the conserved F or W.

j_call: TRBJ1-5
v_call: TRBV7-2
cdr3_aa: CASSQIGWGINQPQHF

j_call: TRBJ1-2
v_call: TRBV4-1
cdr3_aa: CASSQAAGGVGYGYTF

j_call: TRBJ2-7
v_call: TRBV2
cdr3_aa: CASLRREEHEQYF

j_call: TRBJ2-1
v_call: TRBV6-5
cdr3_aa: CASSWTSADNEQFF

j_call: TRBJ2-5
v_call: TRBV10-3
cdr3_aa: CAISESNEETQYF

j_call: TRBJ2-1
v_call: TRBV7-9
cdr3_aa: CASSLSVLGYNEQFF

j_call: TRBJ2-7
v_call: TRBV6-6
cdr3_aa: CASSSRLAGTYEQYF

j_call: TRBJ2-7
v_call: TRBV7-9
cdr3_aa: CASSSPRGREYIYEQYF

j_call: TRBJ2-7
v_call: TRBV6-6
cdr3_aa: CASSRDSYEQYF

j_call: TRBJ2-7
v_call: TRBV5-1
cdr3_aa: CASSHTGGRAYEQYF

j_call: TRBJ2-1
v_call: TRBV12-5
cdr3_aa: CASGGAGGSNEQFF

j_call: TRBJ2-2
v_call: TRBV9
cdr3_aa: CASSVSPGELFF

j_call: TRBJ1-1
v_call: TRBV2
cdr3_aa: CASRRGPNTEAFF

j_call: TRBJ1-5
v_call: TRBV4-1
cdr3_aa: CASSQDTDSLNQPQHF

j_call: TRBJ2-3
v_call: TRBV4-1
cdr3_aa: CASSQGRQGPTDTQYF

j_call: TRBJ2-2
v_call: TRBV6-6
cdr3_aa: CASSLRGQANTGELFF

j_call: TRBJ1-4
v_call: TRBV2
cdr3_aa: CATRVEGKLFF

j_call: TRBJ2-7
v_call: TRBV19
cdr3_aa: CASSRGQEAYEQYF

j_call: TRBJ2-7
v_call: TRBV7-2
cdr3_aa: CASSLQGDEQYF

j_call: TRBJ1-2
v_call: TRBV4-1
cdr3_aa: CASSQEGRGYTF

j_call: TRBJ2-1
v_call: TRBV6-6
cdr3_aa: CASSGWDRDNEQFF

j_call: TRBJ2-7
v_call: TRBV5-5
cdr3_aa: CASSLGAGLYEQYF

j_call: TRBJ2-7
v_call: TRBV6-5
cdr3_aa: CASSKTGTNNYEQYF

j_call: TRBJ2-7
v_call: TRBV6-1
cdr3_aa: CASTLEGSYEQYF

j_call: TRBJ2-2
v_call: TRBV6-1
cdr3_aa: CASRSGTGELFF

j_call: TRBJ2-1
v_call: TRBV7-8
cdr3_aa: CASSQGGTNEQFF

j_call: TRBJ2-5
v_call: TRBV25-1
cdr3_aa: CASSEFGGPGETQYF

j_call: TRBJ2-7
v_call: TRBV4-2
cdr3_aa: CASSPGTAEQYF

j_call: TRBJ2-4
v_call: TRBV28
cdr3_aa: CASSPRTGIAKNIQYF

j_call: TRBJ2-1
v_call: TRBV7-3
cdr3_aa: CASSLGLAGGHNEQFF

j_call: TRBJ1-2
v_call: TRBV6-6
cdr3_aa: CASSYGRNGYTF